Detailed here is one T cell receptor (beta chain). No antigen is known for it. The sample is drawn from a study of blood T cells in healthy people across ages. Regarding the study as a whole: Versus aged donors, long-lived donors had higher diversity and more naive CD4+ cells.

A second roughly 6 to 11 cycle PCR used barcoded and J-beta primers. TCRdb used MiXCR to reprocess the 5' RACE reads, holding one entry per CDR3 protein. This table holds 700,000 to 850,000 distinct CDR3 sequences, less than 70% found once. Caucasian, healthy and from Russia, the donors were aged between about 6 and 90. The study isolated at least 6 million PBMCs from each sample. Each sample provided at least 6 micrograms of extracted total RNA. The CDR3 is 14 amino acids. J was trimmed by 5 bases and V by 6 bases; bases with no gene match: 8. Germline loops: CDR1 DFQATT, CDR2 SNEGSKA (reference sequence).

The source material was blood. The chain employs TRBV20-1 and TRBJ2-7, with 12 bases aligning to TRBD2. The TCR was taken from a man older than 75 in good health. The CDR3 here is CSANGLAGSNEQYF. DNA of the CDR3: TGCAGTGCAAACGGACTAGCGGGAAGTAACGAGCAGTACTTC.